The T cell receptor (beta chain) described here comes from a study of beta chain features in type 1 diabetes. As every portion of the isolated RNA was reverse transcribed, the sequencing read expressed TCRB transcripts. Sequencing was performed with immunoSEQ multiplex PCR; in TCRdb, only in-frame clones are kept and a portion is missing. The table includes 450,000 or so clones, 9.5% to 12% detected once. With V trimmed by 1 base and J by 0 bases, 7 bases remained unmatched. Germline lookup yields CDR1 GTSNPN and CDR2 SVGIG (reference sequence). The CDR3 contains 17 residues. Notes on the study in general: Any HLA effect on TCRB rearrangement was left unresolved by small sub-analyses. People with Type 1 diabetes carried modestly yet significantly shorter TCRB CDR3s in all four CD4+ subsets.

CD45RO/CCR7/CD25/CD127/CD95/CD27 separated CD4+ naive, central memory, regulatory and stem cell-like memory cells by sorting. In its sample, this clone was seen a few times. Its specificity is not known. The sequence was collected from a woman between 18 and 29 years old in good health. The genes are TRBV30 and TRBJ2-7; 12 nucleotides match TRBD2. Specimen: naive CD4+ T cells from blood. The CDR3 DNA sequence: TGTGCCTGGAGTGGAATTACTAGCGGGAGGCACTCCTACGAGCAGTACTTC. Residues: CAWSGITSGRHSYEQYF.